A selection of T cell receptor beta chains follows, all from one sample in a study of T cell responses to AZD1222 COVID-19 vaccine. Using immunoSEQ multiplex PCR, the repertoire was profiled, and TCRdb retains in-frame clones only, with some absent. Of 150,000 to 200,000 clones in the sample, 94% were seen once. The material was peripheral blood, obtained on day 0 of AZD1222 vaccination. Receptors originate from an adult in good health. The CDR3 runs from the conserved cysteine through the conserved F or W. Each record gives: clone size, J gene, V gene, D gene, CDR3 protein, CDR3 DNA. D genes are given only for firm matches. Clone size, where shown, is once, few, many, or a class for clones that have expanded.

size: -; J: TRBJ1-4; V: TRBV11-2; D: -; CDR3: CASSSGGEKLFF; DNA: TGTGCCAGCAGTTCTGGGGGGGAAAAACTGTTTTTT
size: -; J: TRBJ1-1; V: TRBV7-9; D: -; CDR3: CASSLELGRSFGAFF; DNA: TGTGCCAGCAGCTTAGAACTGGGCCGGTCGTTTGGGGCTTTCTTT
size: -; J: TRBJ1-2; V: TRBV28; D: TRBD1; CDR3: CASSTGTGILGYTF; DNA: TGTGCCAGCAGCACCGGGACAGGGATCCTTGGCTACACCTTC
size: -; J: TRBJ2-7; V: TRBV5-4; D: -; CDR3: CASSLLGGLGEQYF; DNA: TGTGCCAGCAGCTTGTTGGGTGGCCTCGGCGAGCAGTACTTC
size: -; J: TRBJ2-1; V: TRBV2; D: TRBD2; CDR3: CASRRLAGLNEQFF; DNA: TGTGCCAGCAGGAGACTAGCGGGGTTGAATGAGCAGTTCTTC
size: -; J: TRBJ2-2; V: TRBV2; D: TRBD2; CDR3: CASKRGAAGELFF; DNA: TGTGCCAGCAAGCGGGGGGCGGCCGGGGAGCTGTTTTTT
size: -; J: TRBJ1-1; V: TRBV6-5; D: -; CDR3: CASSYSDSSTEAFF; DNA: TGTGCCAGCAGTTACTCGGACAGTTCAACTGAAGCTTTCTTT
size: -; J: TRBJ2-7; V: TRBV7-8; D: TRBD2; CDR3: CASSYRLEGTSGMYF; DNA: TGTGCCAGCAGCTATAGATTAGAAGGGACTAGCGGGATGTACTTC
size: -; J: TRBJ1-1; V: TRBV11-1; D: -; CDR3: CASSFTSTEAFF; DNA: TGTGCCAGCAGCTTTACAAGCACTGAAGCTTTCTTT
size: few; J: TRBJ1-2; V: TRBV2; D: -; CDR3: CASRETAKNGYTF; DNA: TGTGCCAGCAGGGAGACAGCGAAAAATGGCTACACCTTC
size: -; J: TRBJ1-2; V: TRBV18; D: -; CDR3: CASSPNRGNYGYTF; DNA: TGTGCCAGCTCACCAAATCGGGGGAACTATGGCTACACCTTC
size: -; J: TRBJ2-7; V: TRBV5-6; D: TRBD1; CDR3: CASSLLGQGASYEQYF; DNA: TGTGCCAGCAGCTTGCTGGGACAGGGGGCCTCCTACGAGCAGTACTTC
size: once; J: TRBJ2-7; V: TRBV6-5; D: -; CDR3: CASTFMGGKEQYF; DNA: TGTGCCAGCACCTTTATGGGGGGTAAGGAGCAGTACTTC
size: -; J: TRBJ1-3; V: TRBV19; D: -; CDR3: CASSIGPAGNTIYF; DNA: TGTGCCAGTAGTATAGGGCCCGCTGGAAACACCATATATTTT
size: once; J: TRBJ2-7; V: TRBV5-1; D: TRBD2; CDR3: CASMGGSSYEQYF; DNA: TGCGCCAGCATGGGAGGGAGCTCCTACGAGCAGTACTTC
size: once; J: TRBJ1-5; V: TRBV7-3; D: -; CDR3: CASSLNRRTADSNQPQHF; DNA: TGTGCCAGCAGCTTAAACCGTCGGACAGCGGATAGCAATCAGCCCCAGCATTTT
size: -; J: TRBJ2-1; V: TRBV5-4; D: TRBD2; CDR3: CASRQLAGEYNEQFF; DNA: TGTGCCAGCAGACAACTAGCGGGGGAATACAATGAGCAGTTCTTC
size: -; J: TRBJ1-6; V: TRBV5-1; D: TRBD1; CDR3: CASSWTGYNSPLHF; DNA: TGCGCCAGCAGCTGGACAGGGTATAATTCACCCCTCCACTTT
size: -; J: TRBJ2-7; V: TRBV18; D: -; CDR3: CASSSRESYEQYF; DNA: TGTGCCAGCTCGAGCAGGGAATCCTACGAGCAGTACTTC
size: -; J: TRBJ1-1; V: TRBV5-1; D: -; CDR3: CASSPWGGGDTEAFF; DNA: TGCGCCAGCAGCCCGTGGGGCGGGGGTGACACTGAAGCTTTCTTT